This T cell receptor beta chain emerged from a study of cytomegalovirus exposure and HLA in healthy donors. Study-wide results and limits: A subsequent analysis found that TCR clusters from the first cohort also tended to co-occur in the 110 or so validation repertoires, with approximately 95% of cluster scores above 0.

The CDR3 has 16 amino acids. CDR1 and CDR2 (germline): GTSNPN, SVGIG (reference sequence). The ends lost 3 bases at V and 3 bases at J; junction bases unmatched: 12. Profiled with immunoSEQ multiplex PCR; TCRdb holds only in-frame clones, not every one. The sample lists approximately 160,000 clones, about 90% occurring once. This clone was recorded only once. No antigen is known for it. V gene TRBV30 combines with J gene TRBJ2-3; 7 bases map to TRBD1. Specimen: PBMCs. This receptor was identified in a woman younger than 30 in good health and CMV-seropositive. The CDR3 coding sequence is TGTGCCTGGAGGGGACAGACCGTTTCTAGGACAGATACGCAGTATTTT. Amino acid sequence: CAWRGQTVSRTDTQYF.